This paragraph reports one T cell receptor beta chain. The data derive from a study of T cell changes during pregnancy in multiple sclerosis. The V end lost 2 bases, the J end lost 10 bases, and 9 bases lay between the germline ends. CDR3 size: 12 residues. Germline CDR1 reads MNHNY; CDR2 reads SVGAGI (reference sequence). Assay used: immunoSEQ multiplex PCR; TCRdb lists only in-frame clones, some missing. This sample has under 85,000 clones, with about 89% found just once. This chain connects TRBV6-6 to TRBJ2-1; D may be TRBD2 (5 bases). The sample in question was CD4+ T cells from peripheral blood mononuclear cells, obtained in the second trimester of pregnancy. This TCR was recovered from a female donor with multiple sclerosis, enrolled in a pregnancy study. In DNA, the CDR3 is TGTGCCAGCAGTTACGGCTCGGGAGAGCAGTTCTTC. Translation: CASSYGSGEQFF.